This T cell receptor (beta chain) is from a study of cytomegalovirus exposure and HLA in healthy donors. Study details: Within the Caucasian-associated ancestry cluster were around four fifths of the approximately 400 genotyped donors. Broader study findings: Listed as cytomegalovirus-associated were approximately 160 TCR beta chains. CMV antigen specificity was confirmed in vitro for three CMV-associated chains. Later analysis found that TCR beta chains associated with HLA were more clonally expanded than other, equally common chains.

The CDR3 contains 16 residues. Trimming cost V 6 bases and J 5 bases; bases outside gene matches: 10. Germline V gives CDR1 SNHLY, CDR2 FYNNEI. Amplification used 60 Vbeta primers and 13 Jbeta primers. Using immunoSEQ multiplex PCR, the repertoire was profiled, and TCRdb retains in-frame clones only, with some absent. This table has fewer than 130,000 clones, more than 60% appearing once. A word on this clone: What it binds is unknown.

Sequenced input: PBMCs. The sequence was collected from a man aged 30 to 45 in good health and CMV-seropositive. The V and J genes are TRBV2 and TRBJ2-5, with 12 bases matching TRBD2. The CDR3 sequence: CASSAASGLAGETQYF. For the CDR3, the DNA is TGTGCCAGCAGCGCAGCCTCGGGACTAGCGGGTGAGACCCAGTACTTC.